The 2 T cell receptor beta chains in this list originate from one sample, sequenced in a study of T cells in localized non-small cell lung cancer. Method: immunoSEQ multiplex PCR; TCRdb's copy keeps in-frame clones and lacks some. This sample yields several thousand clones, of which more than 20% are seen a single time; about 3.9% belongs to the top ten. The starting material was lung tumor tissue, obtained before any cancer treatment. These TCRs come from a man aged 35-75 years with stage III squamous cell lung carcinoma.

V and J are TRBV9 and TRBJ2-5, with D possibly called TRBD1 or TRBD2 (5 bases each). The germline gives CDR1 SGDLS, CDR2 YYNGEE. This CDR3 is 13 amino acids long. V gave up 6 bases and J gave up 5 bases, with 14 bases separating them. The CDR3 loop reads CASTWGEGETQYF. CDR3 nucleotides: TGTGCCAGCACTTGGGGTGAGGGGGAGACCCAGTACTTC.

The chain recombines TRBV18 with TRBJ1-2, with unresolved D. Germline V gives CDR1 KGHSH, CDR2 LQKENI. V lost 2 bases, J lost 8 bases, and 12 bases lay in between. This CDR3 is built from 13 residues. The CDR3 coding sequence is TGTGCCAGCTCACCAAGGATGGGCGGAGGCTACACCTTC. Residues: CASSPRMGGGYTF.